A single sample gave rise to the 25 T cell receptor beta chains below, sequenced in a study of blood T cell repertoires in COVID-19. TCRdb's copy holds only in-frame clones and misses some; the assay was immunoSEQ multiplex PCR. The data contain approximately 250,000 clones, about 86% of them singletons. Sequencing was performed on PBMCs or T cells enriched from blood (not recorded which). The receptors were gathered from a man younger than 40 with acute COVID-19.

This clone was seen a single time. This rearrangement joins TRBV19 to TRBJ2-2; possibly TRBD2 for D (5 bases). Germline V CDR1 and CDR2: LNHDA, SQIVND (reference sequence). With 7 bases removed from V and 5 bases from J, the gap between germline ends came to 11 bases. The CDR3 contains 13 residues. The CDR3 sequence is CASTLSGTGELFF. The CDR3 DNA reads TGTGCCAGTACCTTGTCGGGGACCGGGGAGCTGTTTTTT. The full variable domain, rest sourced from reference TRBV19 and TRBJ2-2, is DGGITQSPKYLFRKEGQNVTLSCEQNLNHDAMYWYRQDPGQGLRLIYYSQIVNDFQKGDIAEGYSVSREKKESFPLTVTSAQKNPTAFYLCASTLSGTGELFFGEGSRLTVL.

The chain uses TRBV5-4 and TRBJ1-1; 9 positions agree with TRBD1. CDR1 is SGHNT and CDR2 is YYREEE in the germline V gene (reference sequence). J lost 5 bases, V lost 4 bases, and 6 bases had no gene match. The CDR3 is 14 amino acids. The CDR3 DNA is TGTGCCAGCAGCAAGGGACAGGGACGGACTGAAGCTTTCTTT. It yields the protein CASSKGQGRTEAFF.

V usage is TRBV9 and J usage is TRBJ1-2; the D gene is possibly TRBD1 (6 bases). The length of the CDR3 is 15 residues. Trimming removed 0 bases from V and 0 bases from J, with 9 bases in between. Germline lookup yields CDR1 SGDLS and CDR2 YYNGEE. CDR3 in amino acids: CASSVGTATNYGYTF. The CDR3 DNA is TGTGCCAGCAGCGTAGGGACAGCAACTAACTATGGCTACACCTTC.

This chain connects TRBV5-4 to TRBJ2-5; 7 bases are a match to TRBD2. The V gene's germline CDR1 is SGHNT and CDR2 YYREEE (reference sequence). Trimming took 4 bases from V and 2 from J; bases not matched to a gene: 8. There are 15 residues in the CDR3. CDR3 in amino acids: CASSPQTSRQETQYF. For the CDR3, the DNA is TGTGCCAGCAGCCCTCAGACTAGCCGACAAGAGACCCAGTACTTC.

This sequence joins TRBV9 and TRBJ2-1, with 7 nucleotides matching TRBD1. CDR3 length: 12 amino acids. V trimming: 7 bases; J trimming: 10 bases; junction bases outside the gene matches: 8. In germline, CDR1 is SGDLS, CDR2 YYNGEE. The CDR3 region has the DNA TGTGCCAGCGGGGCAGGGGGATGGGAGCAGTTCTTC. Encoded protein: CASGAGGWEQFF.

The chain links TRBV24-1 to TRBJ1-2; 7 nucleotides line up with TRBD1. Trimming took 2 bases from V and 4 from J; bases not matched to a gene: 6. CDR1 and CDR2 (germline): KGHDR, SFDVKD. This CDR3 spans 15 amino acids. The CDR3 sequence: CATSDSFDRVYGYTF. CDR3 DNA: TGTGCCACCAGTGATTCGTTCGACAGGGTCTATGGCTACACCTTC.

The J gene is TRBJ2-6, the V gene TRBV28; 7 positions agree with TRBD1. V dropped 8 bases and J dropped 1; count of bases not matched to a gene: 8. This CDR3 spans 16 amino acids. In germline, CDR1 is MDHEN, CDR2 SYDVKM. The CDR3 is CASVRGLFSGANVLTF. CDR3 sequence (DNA): TGTGCCAGCGTGAGGGGGCTTTTTTCTGGGGCCAACGTCCTGACTTTC.

CDR3 DNA sequence: TGCAGTGCTAGAGACCAGCGCAATCTGTTCTTC. Encoded protein: CSARDQRNLFF. The J gene is TRBJ2-1, the V gene TRBV20-1; D not certain. There are 11 residues in the CDR3. V lost 0 bases to trimming and J lost 15 bases, with 12 bases between them. Per the germline V gene, CDR1 is DFQATT and CDR2 is SNEGSKA (reference sequence).

The V call is TRBV19, the J call TRBJ1-3; D uncertain. The V gene lost 5 bases and the J gene lost 3 bases, with 14 bases spanning the gap. The CDR3 has 15 amino acids. The germline V gene encodes CDR1 LNHDA and CDR2 SQIVND (reference sequence). CDR3 coding DNA: TGTGCCAGTAGTTCCCTCGGAGTTTTTGGAAACACCATATATTTT. The encoded protein is CASSSLGVFGNTIYF.

This clone turned up a few times. The chain uses TRBV29-1 and TRBJ1-2; D possibly corresponds to TRBD1 (5 bases). V was pared by 3 bases and J by 4 bases, with 18 bases between. The CDR3 length is 15 residues. Germline V gives CDR1 SQVTM, CDR2 ANQGSEA. CDR3 residues: CSVDVRALRSYGYTF. DNA of the CDR3: TGCAGCGTTGATGTCAGGGCCCTTCGTTCCTATGGCTACACCTTC.

The rearrangement joins TRBV11-3 to TRBJ1-6; no clear D gene. The CDR3 sequence is 13 residues long. V was shortened by 0 bases and J by 14 bases, with 11 bases between the two germline ends. CDR1 and CDR2 (germline): SGHNT, YENEEA. The CDR3 nucleotides are TGTGCCAGCAGCTTAGATTTCATGGGAGCCCTCCACTTT. Residues: CASSLDFMGALHF.

The gene calls are TRBV6-6 and TRBJ1-5; no definite D call. Germline loops: CDR1 MNHNY, CDR2 SVGAGI (reference sequence). The CDR3 has 14 residues. V lost 10 bases to trimming and J lost 6 bases, with 19 bases between them. The CDR3 bases are TGTGCCATCAGCGGGAGCGAGGCGGGTCAGCCCCAGCATTTT. Its protein is CAISGSEAGQPQHF.

The V gene is TRBV6-5, the J gene TRBJ1-3; D is ambiguous. V lost 8 bases and J 0 bases, leaving 5 bases between the germline ends. Germline V CDR1 and CDR2: MNHEY, SVGAGI. There are 12 residues in the CDR3. CDR3 protein: CASGVSGNTIYF. The CDR3 region has the DNA TGTGCCAGCGGAGTCTCTGGAAACACCATATATTTT.

CDR3 residues: CSASLAGGPSETQYF. The CDR3 DNA is TGCAGTGCTAGTTTAGCGGGAGGGCCCTCAGAGACCCAGTACTTC. The chain joins TRBV20-1 to TRBJ2-5; 11 nucleotides agree with TRBD2. V trimming: 3 bases; J trimming: 4 bases; junction bases outside the gene matches: 7. Per the germline V gene, CDR1 is DFQATT and CDR2 is SNEGSKA (reference sequence). This CDR3 spans 15 amino acids.

The genes are TRBV12-3 or TRBV12-4 and TRBJ2-5; D unresolved. CDR3 size: 13 residues. The V gene lost 5 bases and the J gene lost 5 bases, with 12 bases spanning the gap. The CDR3 coding sequence is TGTGCCAGCAGTCGTGAGACTTTGGAGACCCAGTACTTC. Amino acids: CASSRETLETQYF.

This CDR3 is CASSAENTGELFF. Written as DNA, the CDR3 is TGTGCCAGCAGCGCGGAGAACACCGGGGAGCTGTTTTTT. The chain links TRBV2 to TRBJ2-2; no clear D gene. CDR1 is SNHLY and CDR2 is FYNNEI in the germline V gene. Deletions cut 6 bases from V and 1 base from J, with 6 bases between. The CDR3 is 13 residues long.

The chain recombines TRBV7-3 with TRBJ2-5, with TRBD1 as a possible D gene (5 bases). The CDR3 spans 13 residues. The germline CDR1 and CDR2 sequences are SGHTA and FQGTGA. Trimming left V 1 base short and J 9 bases short, with 12 bases between. CDR3 loop: CASSLMQGRAQYF. CDR3 DNA sequence: TGTGCCAGCAGCTTAATGCAGGGCAGGGCCCAGTACTTC.

This chain uses TRBV11-3 with TRBJ2-5, with 10 bases matching TRBD2. The germline V gene has CDR1 SGHNT and CDR2 YENEEA. Trimming removed 1 base from V and 2 bases from J; junction bases left unmatched: 7. CDR3 length: 17 residues. CDR3 nucleotides: TGTGCCAGCAGCTTAGGGAGTAGCGGGGGGTCTCAAGAGACCCAGTACTTC. Its protein product is CASSLGSSGGSQETQYF.

This clone appeared once. The V call is TRBV5-1, the J call TRBJ1-4; 9 bases agree with TRBD1. CDR1 is SGHRS, CDR2 YFSETQ, per germline. Trimming took 4 bases from V and 5 from J; bases not matched to a gene: 9. The CDR3 has 16 residues. The CDR3 sequence: CASSQDLGQGNEKLFF. The CDR3 DNA is TGCGCCAGCAGCCAGGACCTAGGACAGGGGAATGAAAAACTGTTTTTT.

The chain carries TRBV2 and TRBJ1-2, with a possible D match to TRBD1 (6 bases). Trimming cost V 3 bases and J 5 bases, with 16 bases left between them. This CDR3 is built from 15 residues. The germline CDR1 and CDR2 sequences are SNHLY and FYNNEI. This CDR3 is CASSESSWQGYGYTF. CDR3 bases: TGTGCCAGCAGTGAGAGTTCGTGGCAGGGGTATGGCTACACCTTC. The entire variable domain, with the rest obtained from reference TRBV2 and TRBJ1-2, is as follows: EPEVTQTPSHQVTQMGQEVILRCVPISNHLYFYWYRQILGQKVEFLVSFYNNEISEKSEIFDDQFSVERPDGSNFTLKIRSTKLEDSAMYFCASSESSWQGYGYTFGSGTRLTVV.

The chain recombines TRBV19 with TRBJ1-6; 9 bases agree with TRBD1. The CDR3 totals 12 residues. The V gene's germline CDR1 is LNHDA and CDR2 SQIVND (reference sequence). V trimming: 8 bases; J trimming: 10 bases; junction bases outside the gene matches: 3. The CDR3, as DNA: TGTGCCAGTTGGGACAGGGTATCACCCCTCCACTTT. Protein sequence: CASWDRVSPLHF.

The rearrangement joins TRBV11-2 to TRBJ2-7; 10 positions agree with TRBD1. V dropped 5 bases and J dropped 5; count of bases not matched to a gene: 15. The CDR3 spans 17 residues. CDR1 SGHAT and CDR2 FQNNGV come from the germline V gene. The CDR3 region is CASSPGVSGQGFHEQYV. The CDR3, as DNA: TGTGCCAGCAGCCCAGGGGTATCGGGACAGGGGTTCCACGAGCAGTACGTC.

V is TRBV20-1 and J is TRBJ2-1; possible D gene TRBD1, 5 bases. V lost 3 bases and J lost 7, with 19 bases in between. The germline gives CDR1 DFQATT, CDR2 SNEGSKA (reference sequence). The CDR3 extends over 15 amino acids. This chain's CDR3 is CSASNRWQGPNEQFF. DNA for the CDR3: TGCAGTGCTAGTAACAGGTGGCAGGGTCCAAATGAGCAGTTCTTC.

The chain joins TRBV19 to TRBJ1-5; no firm D call. The CDR3 loop spans 13 amino acids. The germline V gene has CDR1 LNHDA and CDR2 SQIVND (reference sequence). V gave up 4 bases and J gave up 7 bases, with 11 bases separating them. CDR3 region: CASSKRGSQPQHF. DNA for the CDR3: TGTGCCAGTAGTAAACGGGGATCCCAGCCCCAGCATTTT.

This clone was seen only a few times. The chain has TRBV12-3 or TRBV12-4 and TRBJ2-3; possibly TRBD1 for D (5 bases). Trimming pared 6 bases from V and 5 bases from J, leaving 12 bases between. The CDR3 length is 13 residues. The DNA for the CDR3 is TGTGCCAGCAGCAGGGTTGCCGGAGATACGCAGTATTTT. Translating it yields CASSRVAGDTQYF.